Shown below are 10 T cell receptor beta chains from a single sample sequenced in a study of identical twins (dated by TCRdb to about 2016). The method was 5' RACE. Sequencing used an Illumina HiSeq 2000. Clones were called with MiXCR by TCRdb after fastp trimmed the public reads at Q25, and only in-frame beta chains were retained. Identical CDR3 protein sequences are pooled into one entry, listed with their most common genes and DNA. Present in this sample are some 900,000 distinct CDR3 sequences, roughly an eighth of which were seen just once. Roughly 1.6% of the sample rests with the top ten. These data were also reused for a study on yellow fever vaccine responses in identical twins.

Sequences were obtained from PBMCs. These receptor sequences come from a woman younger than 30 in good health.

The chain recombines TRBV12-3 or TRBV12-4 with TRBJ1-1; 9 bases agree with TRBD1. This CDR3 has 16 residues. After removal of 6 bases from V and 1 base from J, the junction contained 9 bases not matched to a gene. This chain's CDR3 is CASRRGPGQGNTEAFF. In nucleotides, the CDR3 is TGTGCCAGCAGGCGCGGCCCGGGACAGGGGAACACTGAAGCTTTCTTT.

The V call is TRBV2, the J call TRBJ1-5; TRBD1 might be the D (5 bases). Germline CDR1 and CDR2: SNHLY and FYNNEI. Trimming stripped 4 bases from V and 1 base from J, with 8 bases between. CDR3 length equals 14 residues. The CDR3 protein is CASSGGTSNQPQHF. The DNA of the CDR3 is TGTGCCAGCAGTGGGGGCACAAGCAATCAGCCCCAGCATTTT.

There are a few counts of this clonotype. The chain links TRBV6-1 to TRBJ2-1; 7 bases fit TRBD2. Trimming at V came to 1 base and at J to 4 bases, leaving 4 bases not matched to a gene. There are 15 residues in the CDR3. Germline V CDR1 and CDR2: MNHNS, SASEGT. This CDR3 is CASSEGAGLYNEQFF. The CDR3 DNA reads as TGTGCCAGCAGTGAAGGAGCGGGACTATACAATGAGCAGTTCTTC.

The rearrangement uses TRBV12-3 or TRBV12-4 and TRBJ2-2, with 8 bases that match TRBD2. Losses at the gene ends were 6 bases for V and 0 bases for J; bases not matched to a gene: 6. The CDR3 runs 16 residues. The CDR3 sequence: CASSLPGGANTGELFF. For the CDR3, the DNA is TGTGCCAGCAGCTTACCGGGAGGGGCGAACACCGGGGAGCTGTTTTTT.

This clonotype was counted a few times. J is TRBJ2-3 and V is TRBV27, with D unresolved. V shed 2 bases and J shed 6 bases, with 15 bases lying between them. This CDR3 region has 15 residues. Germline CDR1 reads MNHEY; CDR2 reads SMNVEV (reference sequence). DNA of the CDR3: TGTGCCAGCAGTTTAAGTTCAAGGAAGTTCGATACGCAGTATTTT. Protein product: CASSLSSRKFDTQYF.

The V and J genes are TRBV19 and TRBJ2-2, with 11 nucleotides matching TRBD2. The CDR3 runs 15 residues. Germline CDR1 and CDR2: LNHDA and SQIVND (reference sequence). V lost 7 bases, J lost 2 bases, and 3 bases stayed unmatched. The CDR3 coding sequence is TGTGCCAGTATGGGACTAGCGGCTAACACCGGGGAGCTGTTTTTT. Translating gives CASMGLAANTGELFF.

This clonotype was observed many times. The CDR3 region is CASSLETPAIYNEQFF. The CDR3 DNA follows: TGTGCCAGCAGTTTGGAGACACCTGCGATCTACAATGAGCAGTTCTTC. V and J are TRBV12-3 or TRBV12-4 and TRBJ2-1; D call uncertain. The length of the CDR3 is 16 residues. V lost 3 bases to trimming and J lost 3 bases, with 15 bases between them.

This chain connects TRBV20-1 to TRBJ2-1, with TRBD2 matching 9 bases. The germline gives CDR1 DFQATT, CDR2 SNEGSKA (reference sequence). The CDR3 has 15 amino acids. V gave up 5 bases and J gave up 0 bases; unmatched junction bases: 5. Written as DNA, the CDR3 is TGCAGTGCTGCTAGCGGGGCCAGCTCCTACAATGAGCAGTTCTTC. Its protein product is CSAASGASSYNEQFF.

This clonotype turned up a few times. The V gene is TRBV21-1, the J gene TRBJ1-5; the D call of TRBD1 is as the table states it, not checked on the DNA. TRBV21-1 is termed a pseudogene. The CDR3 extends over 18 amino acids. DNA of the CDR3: TGTGCCAGCAGCAAAGCTACGGCAGGGAAGGTGGGGAATCAGCCCCAGCATTTT. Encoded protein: CASSKATAGKVGNQPQHF.

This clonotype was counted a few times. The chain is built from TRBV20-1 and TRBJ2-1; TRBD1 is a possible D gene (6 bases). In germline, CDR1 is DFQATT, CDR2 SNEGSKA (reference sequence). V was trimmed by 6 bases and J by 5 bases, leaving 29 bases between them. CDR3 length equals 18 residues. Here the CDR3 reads CSATTYIQGPPTNNEQFF. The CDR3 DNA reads TGCAGTGCCACGACCTATATACAGGGTCCCCCTACTAACAATGAGCAGTTCTTC.